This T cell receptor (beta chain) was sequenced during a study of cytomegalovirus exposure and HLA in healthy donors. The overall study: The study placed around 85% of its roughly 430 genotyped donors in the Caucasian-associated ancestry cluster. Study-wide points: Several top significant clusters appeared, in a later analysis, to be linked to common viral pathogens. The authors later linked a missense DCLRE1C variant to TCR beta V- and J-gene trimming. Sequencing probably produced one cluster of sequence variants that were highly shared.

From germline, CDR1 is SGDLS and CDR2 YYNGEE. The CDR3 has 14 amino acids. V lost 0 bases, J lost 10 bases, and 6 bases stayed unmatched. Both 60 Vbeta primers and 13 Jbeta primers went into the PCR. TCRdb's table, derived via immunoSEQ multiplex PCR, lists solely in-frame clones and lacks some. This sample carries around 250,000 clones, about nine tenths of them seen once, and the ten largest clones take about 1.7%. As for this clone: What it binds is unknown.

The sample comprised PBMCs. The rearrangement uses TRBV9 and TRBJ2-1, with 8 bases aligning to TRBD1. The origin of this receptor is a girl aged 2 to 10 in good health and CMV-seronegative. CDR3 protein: CASSVEDRVGEQFF. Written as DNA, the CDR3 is TGTGCCAGCAGCGTAGAGGACAGGGTTGGGGAGCAGTTCTTC.